This record looks at one TCR beta chain sequence and its context. What it binds is unknown. Germline V CDR1 and CDR2: LGHNA, YSLEER. The CDR3 is 17 amino acids. V lost 0 bases and J lost 0; bases outside the gene matches: 4. TCRdb re-analysed the 5' RACE reads in MiXCR, keeping a single row per CDR3 protein. The repertoire includes 400,000 or so distinct CDR3 sequences, roughly 30% of them detected once, and about 6% sits in the top ten. The data stem from a study of identical twins' blood T cells. Study conclusions and caveats: Each donor's most abundant TCRbeta clonotypes shared more CDR3 sequences with her twin than unrelated donors.

This chain connects TRBV4-3 to TRBJ2-1; 8 nucleotides align to TRBD2. This clonotype originated in a woman aged 18 to 49 in good health. Material for sequencing was PBMCs. CDR3 DNA: TGCGCCAGCAGCCAAGAAGCCAGCGGGAGCTCCTACAATGAGCAGTTCTTC. Protein product: CASSQEASGSSYNEQFF.